The 32 T cell receptor beta chains given below trace back to one sample, sequenced in a study of response to subunit inactivated influenza vaccine. TCRdb recomputed calls from the RT-PCR reads with MiXCR, one row per CDR3 protein. The repertoire has about 240,000 distinct CDR3 sequences, roughly an eighth of them found once; the top ten carry approximately 7.8%. This specimen was non-naive T cells sorted from PBMCs, taken 14 to 15 days before vaccination. The receptor set was obtained from a middle-aged man who received an inactivated influenza vaccine.

This clonotype was counted only a few times. The CDR3 nucleotides are TGTGCCAGCAGCTTAGTGGAGGGCCGGGACAATGAGCAGTTCTTC. The encoded protein is CASSLVEGRDNEQFF. The rearrangement uses TRBV7-2 and TRBJ2-1; possibly TRBD2 for D (6 bases). The germline V gene encodes CDR1 SGHTA and CDR2 FQGNSA. Trimming pared 1 base from V and 5 bases from J, leaving 12 bases between. The CDR3 spans 15 residues.

The chain carries TRBV20-1 and TRBJ2-5, with 8 bases lining up with TRBD1. After removal of 2 bases from V and 2 bases from J, the junction contained 13 bases not matched to a gene. This CDR3 spans 17 amino acids. Germline assignment: CDR1 DFQATT and CDR2 SNEGSKA (reference sequence). The CDR3 spells CSARKAGAGGGQETQYF. The DNA of the CDR3 is TGCAGTGCTAGAAAGGCTGGGGCAGGGGGCGGGCAAGAGACCCAGTACTTC.

This clonotype came up many times. V and J are TRBV4-3 and TRBJ2-7; TRBD2 matches 9 bases. With V trimmed by 3 bases and J by 4 bases, 10 bases remained unmatched. The CDR3 runs to 16 residues. In germline, CDR1 is LGHNA, CDR2 YSLEER. The DNA for the CDR3 is TGCGCCAGCAGCCAGGGCCTTAGCGGGAGCGGATACGAGCAGTACTTC. This gives the protein CASSQGLSGSGYEQYF.

The chain has TRBV10-3 and TRBJ2-3; D unclear. The CDR3 sequence is 12 residues long. Trimming took 11 bases from V and 9 from J, leaving 18 bases between them. Germline CDR1 and CDR2: ENHRY and SYGVKD. This CDR3 is CASKNGQATQYF. DNA for the CDR3: TGTGCCTCTAAAAACGGGCAAGCCACGCAGTATTTT.

The table lists this clonotype with a few counts. This chain joins TRBV4-2 and TRBJ2-4, with D perhaps TRBD2 (5 bases). Germline values: CDR1 LGHNA, CDR2 YNFKEQ. There are 15 residues in the CDR3. V was pared by 0 bases and J by 6 bases, with 12 bases between. CDR3 nucleotide sequence: TGTGCCAGCAGCCAAGATTCGGCGGGCCTAAACATTCAGTACTTC. The encoded protein is CASSQDSAGLNIQYF.

This clonotype was counted at least ten times. The V gene is TRBV28, the J gene TRBJ2-7; 7 bases agree with TRBD2. The CDR3 covers 15 residues. The germline V gene encodes CDR1 MDHEN and CDR2 SYDVKM. Trimming removed 5 bases from V and 7 bases from J; junction bases left unmatched: 14. In DNA, the CDR3 is TGTGCCAGCAGTCACCATCTCGACGGGGGGTATGAGCAGTACTTC. Its protein is CASSHHLDGGYEQYF.

There are a few counts of this clonotype. The chain combines TRBV5-1 with TRBJ1-2; a weak D match, TRBD1 (6 bases). The V end was cut by 0 bases, the J end by 7 bases, with 13 bases between. In germline, CDR1 is SGHRS, CDR2 YFSETQ. This CDR3 has 14 residues. The CDR3 region has the DNA TGCGCCAGCAGCTTGGGGGGGACATCTGGTGGCTACACCTTC. Amino acid sequence: CASSLGGTSGGYTF.

This clonotype occurred a few times. The chain carries TRBV10-3 and TRBJ2-1; 8 positions match TRBD2. Trimming cost V 11 bases and J 2 bases; bases outside gene matches: 5. CDR1 is ENHRY and CDR2 is SYGVKD in the germline V gene. The CDR3 is 13 amino acids. The CDR3 sequence: CASGGDAYNEQFF. As DNA, the CDR3 is TGTGCCTCCGGGGGGGACGCCTACAATGAGCAGTTCTTC.

This clonotype occurred a few times. J is TRBJ2-1 and V is TRBV28, with 9 nucleotides matching TRBD1. This CDR3 spans 11 amino acids. In germline, CDR1 is MDHEN, CDR2 SYDVKM. After removal of 4 bases from V and 16 bases from J, the junction contained 5 bases not matched to a gene. The CDR3 DNA sequence: TGTGCCAGCAGTTATAGGGACAGGGATTTCTTC. Translating gives CASSYRDRDFF.

This chain links TRBV24-1 with TRBJ2-2; D remains ambiguous. This CDR3 has 14 amino acids. Trimming pared 6 bases from V and 0 bases from J, leaving 7 bases between. Germline CDR1 KGHDR, CDR2 SFDVKD. CDR3 DNA: TGTGCCACCAGTCGTGGAACGAACACCGGGGAGCTGTTTTTT. This sequence encodes CATSRGTNTGELFF.

This rearrangement joins TRBV3-1 to TRBJ2-6; a possible D gene is TRBD2 (6 bases). The CDR3 is made up of 21 amino acids. Germline assignment: CDR1 LGHDT and CDR2 YNNKEL (reference sequence). V was trimmed by 4 bases and J by 2 bases, leaving 27 bases between them. The CDR3 nucleotides read TGTGCCAGCAGCCCATTATTACTACCGGGGGACGCCACTACTGGGGCCAACGTCCTGACTTTC. It codes for CASSPLLLPGDATTGANVLTF. The variable domain in full, completed from reference TRBV3-1 and TRBJ2-6, reads DTAVSQTPKYLVTQMGNDKSIKCEQNLGHDTMYWYKQDSKKFLKIMFSYNNKELIINETVPNRFSPKSPDKAHLNLHINSLELGDSAVYFCASSPLLLPGDATTGANVLTFGAGSRLTVL.

In its sample, this clonotype was seen many times. A read error may produce the germline difference seen at one junction end. This chain links TRBV5-1 with TRBJ2-3; 7 bases line up with TRBD1. This CDR3 region has 14 residues. Germline CDR1 SGHRS, CDR2 YFSETQ. In DNA, the CDR3 is TGTGCCAGCAGCCTAGGGGACAGTACAGATACGCAGTATTTT. Protein product: CASSLGDSTDTQYF. Complete variable domain (other parts from reference TRBV5-1 and TRBJ2-3): KAGVTQTPRYLIKTRGQQVTLSCSPISGHRSVSWYQQTPGQGLQFLFEYFSETQRNKGNFPGRFSGRQFSNSRSEMNVSTLELGDSALYLCASSLGDSTDTQYFGPGTRLTVL.

This clonotype showed up just a few times. This chain connects TRBV7-8 to TRBJ2-5; D gene unclear. Germline V gene data show CDR1 as SGHVS and CDR2 as FQNEAQ. Trimming removed 3 bases from V and 1 base from J, with 9 bases in between. This CDR3 is built from 14 residues. The CDR3 sequence is CASSLVASQETQYF. The CDR3 DNA is TGTGCCAGCAGCTTGGTAGCTAGCCAAGAGACCCAGTACTTC.

The chain links TRBV7-9 to TRBJ2-1; TRBD1 matches 11 bases. Germline V CDR1 and CDR2: SEHNR, FQNEAQ (reference sequence). V shed 5 bases and J 6 bases; nucleotides not matched to a gene: 3. The CDR3 consists of 14 residues. CDR3 sequence: CASSRGQGANEQFF. CDR3 sequence (DNA): TGTGCCAGCAGCAGAGGACAGGGGGCCAATGAGCAGTTCTTC.

The table lists this clonotype with many counts. The CDR3 bases are TGTGCCAGCAGTATCACCCCGGGCTCAACTCGGGGGCAGTTCTTC. Residues: CASSITPGSTRGQFF. The chain combines TRBV12-3 or TRBV12-4 with TRBJ2-1, with a tentative D call TRBD2 (5 bases). CDR3 length: 15 amino acids. V shed 5 bases and J shed 12 bases, with 23 bases lying between them.

This clonotype was seen a few times. This chain uses TRBV7-9 with TRBJ2-5; 10 nucleotides line up with TRBD1. The germline V gene encodes CDR1 SEHNR and CDR2 FQNEAQ (reference sequence). CDR3 length: 13 residues. After removal of 5 bases from V and 7 bases from J, the junction contained 4 bases not matched to a gene. Here the CDR3 DNA reads TGTGCCAGCAGCACCGGGACAGGGGTGACCCAGTACTTC. Amino acids: CASSTGTGVTQYF.

The sample holds a few counts of this clonotype. The V gene is TRBV5-6, the J gene TRBJ1-5; D might be TRBD1 (5 bases). Per germline, CDR1 SGHDT and CDR2 YYEEEE. With 2 bases removed from V and 0 bases from J, the gap between germline ends came to 9 bases. The CDR3 sequence is 15 residues long. CDR3 nucleotide sequence: TGTGCCAGCAGCTTTGGGGGTTATAGCAATCAGCCCCAGCATTTT. Translating gives CASSFGGYSNQPQHF.

The chain combines TRBV7-2 with TRBJ2-2; D remains ambiguous. Trimming removed 3 bases at V and 6 bases at J, with 8 bases between. The CDR3 covers 13 residues. The germline V gene has CDR1 SGHTA and CDR2 FQGNSA. The CDR3 here is CASSLGVPGELFF. DNA of the CDR3: TGTGCCAGCAGCTTGGGTGTCCCCGGGGAGCTGTTTTTT.

The rearrangement links TRBV5-6 to TRBJ1-6, with 7 bases that match TRBD1. Per germline, CDR1 SGHDT and CDR2 YYEEEE. Trimming at V came to 2 bases and at J to 5 bases, leaving 10 bases not matched to a gene. The CDR3 contains 17 residues. The CDR3 region is CASSFSDRTLDNSPLHF. The CDR3 bases are TGTGCCAGCAGCTTCTCGGACAGGACCTTGGATAATTCACCCCTCCACTTT.

The chain carries TRBV5-8 and TRBJ2-1; TRBD2 matches at 14 bases. J lost 2 bases, V lost 3 bases, and 1 base had no gene match. CDR3 length equals 16 residues. CDR1 and CDR2 from the germline V gene are SGHTS and YDEGEE. This chain's CDR3 is CASSWGLAGAYNEQFF. CDR3 nucleotides: TGTGCCAGCAGCTGGGGACTAGCGGGAGCCTACAATGAGCAGTTCTTC.

This clonotype was observed a few times. The V gene is TRBV5-5, the J gene TRBJ2-3; the D gene is possibly TRBD1 (5 bases). CDR3 length: 15 residues. The V gene lost 4 bases and the J gene lost 1 base, with 13 bases spanning the gap. In germline, CDR1 is SGHKS, CDR2 YYEKEE (reference sequence). The CDR3 spells CASSPWLGGTDTQYF. Written as DNA, the CDR3 is TGTGCCAGCAGCCCCTGGCTAGGGGGCACAGATACGCAGTATTTT.

There are many counts of this clonotype. V gene TRBV12-3 or TRBV12-4 combines with J gene TRBJ1-4, with D unclear. The length of the CDR3 is 16 residues. With 5 bases removed from V and 7 bases from J, the gap between germline ends came to 20 bases. CDR3 coding DNA: TGTGCCAGCAGTGACTCCCGTCTGGGAATGGGTGAAAAACTGTTTTTT. Translated: CASSDSRLGMGEKLFF.

This chain connects TRBV18 to TRBJ2-2; 7 bases are a match to TRBD1. Unmatched junction bases numbered 11, after V lost 0 bases and J lost 4 bases. The CDR3 sequence is 18 residues long. CDR1 and CDR2 from the germline V gene are KGHSH and LQKENI. The CDR3 coding sequence is TGTGCCAGCTCACCACCGATGGGGTTGACAGGGAGCACCGGGGAGCTGTTTTTT. This sequence encodes CASSPPMGLTGSTGELFF.

This clonotype came up many times. CDR3 coding DNA: TGTGCCAGCAGCTTAAGCGGCAGTACGAACACCGGGGAGCTGTTTTTT. Residues: CASSLSGSTNTGELFF. J is TRBJ2-2 and V is TRBV7-2, with D possibly TRBD2 on 5 matching bases. There are 16 residues in the CDR3. Trimming stripped 2 bases from V and 0 bases from J, with 10 bases between. Germline loops: CDR1 SGHTA, CDR2 FQGNSA.

This clonotype has only a few counts. V and J are TRBV6-2 or TRBV6-3 and TRBJ1-5; 9 bases align to TRBD1. Germline values: CDR1 MNHEY, CDR2 SVGEGT. The CDR3 loop spans 13 amino acids. J gave up 4 bases and V 8 bases, and 3 bases lay outside the gene matches. CDR3 sequence: CASGDRVNQPQHF. The CDR3, as DNA: TGTGCCAGCGGGGACAGGGTGAATCAGCCCCAGCATTTT.

This chain joins TRBV9 and TRBJ2-1; TRBD1 or TRBD2 may be the D gene (6 bases each). The CDR3 extends over 14 amino acids. V lost 0 bases to trimming and J lost 8 bases, with 12 bases between them. Germline-derived CDR1 and CDR2 are SGDLS and YYNGEE. The CDR3 coding sequence is TGTGCCAGCAGCGTAGGGAGGGGGGAATATGAGCAGTTCTTC. Translating gives CASSVGRGEYEQFF.

This chain connects TRBV20-1 to TRBJ2-1; 7 bases agree with TRBD2. Per the germline V gene, CDR1 is DFQATT and CDR2 is SNEGSKA (reference sequence). With V trimmed by 3 bases and J by 8 bases, 7 bases remained unmatched. The CDR3 spans 13 residues. The CDR3 region is CSARGGRAHEQFF. For the CDR3, the DNA is TGCAGTGCTAGGGGTGGGAGGGCCCATGAGCAGTTCTTC.

The sample holds a few counts of this clonotype. The chain employs TRBV11-1 and TRBJ2-1; perhaps TRBD2 as D (5 bases). With 3 bases removed from V and 5 bases from J, the gap between germline ends came to 11 bases. The CDR3 runs to 14 residues. CDR1 SGHAT and CDR2 FQDESV come from the germline V gene (reference sequence). The CDR3 nucleotides are TGTGCCAGCAGCTTTCGGGAAAAAAACAATGAGCAGTTCTTC. It yields the protein CASSFREKNNEQFF.

This clonotype was observed a handful of times. The chain combines TRBV28 with TRBJ2-3; D possibly corresponds to TRBD1 (6 bases). The V and J ends lost 3 bases and 3 bases respectively, with 19 bases between them. This CDR3 spans 17 amino acids. Germline CDR1 and CDR2: MDHEN and SYDVKM. DNA of the CDR3: TGTGCCAGCAGTTTTCCCCACGAGGCAGGGGCAACAGATACGCAGTATTTT. It codes for CASSFPHEAGATDTQYF.

This clonotype has at least ten counts. This chain links TRBV7-2 with TRBJ2-3, with 9 bases that match TRBD2. The CDR3 is 15 residues long. Germline V gene sequence: CDR1 SGHTA, CDR2 FQGNSA. The J segment lost 3 bases and the V segment lost 3 bases, leaving 4 bases of the junction unmatched. The DNA for the CDR3 is TGTGCCAGCAGCTTGCGGGGGGGCGGGACAGATACGCAGTATTTT. Amino acid sequence: CASSLRGGGTDTQYF. The full variable domain, completed using reference TRBV7-2 and TRBJ2-3, is GAGVSQSPSNKVTEKGKDVELRCDPISGHTALYWYRQSLGQGLEFLIYFQGNSAPDKSGLPSDRFSAERTGGSVSTLTIQRTQQEDSAVYLCASSLRGGGTDTQYFGPGTRLTVL.

This clonotype was counted many times. The chain is built from TRBV7-9 and TRBJ2-3; a weak D match, TRBD1 (6 bases). This CDR3 has 16 amino acids. Germline V gives CDR1 SEHNR, CDR2 FQNEAQ (reference sequence). With 3 bases removed from V and 2 bases from J, the gap between germline ends came to 15 bases. The DNA of the CDR3 is TGTGCCAGCAGCTTTAGAGGGGGTACTAACACAGATACGCAGTATTTT. It yields the protein CASSFRGGTNTDTQYF. The full variable domain, with the rest looked up from reference TRBV7-9 and TRBJ2-3, is DTGVSQNPRHKITKRGQNVTFRCDPISEHNRLYWYRQTLGQGPEFLTYFQNEAQLEKSRLLSDRFSAERPKGSFSTLEIQRTEQGDSAMYLCASSFRGGTNTDTQYFGPGTRLTVL.

This clonotype has a handful of counts. This chain links TRBV29-1 with TRBJ2-3; the D is unclear. The CDR3 is 13 amino acids. With 4 bases removed from V and 2 bases from J, the gap between germline ends came to 10 bases. Germline CDR1 is SQVTM and CDR2 is ANQGSEA. The CDR3 DNA reads as TGCAGCGTTGCGGGCAGGACCACAGATACGCAGTATTTT. Amino acid sequence: CSVAGRTTDTQYF.